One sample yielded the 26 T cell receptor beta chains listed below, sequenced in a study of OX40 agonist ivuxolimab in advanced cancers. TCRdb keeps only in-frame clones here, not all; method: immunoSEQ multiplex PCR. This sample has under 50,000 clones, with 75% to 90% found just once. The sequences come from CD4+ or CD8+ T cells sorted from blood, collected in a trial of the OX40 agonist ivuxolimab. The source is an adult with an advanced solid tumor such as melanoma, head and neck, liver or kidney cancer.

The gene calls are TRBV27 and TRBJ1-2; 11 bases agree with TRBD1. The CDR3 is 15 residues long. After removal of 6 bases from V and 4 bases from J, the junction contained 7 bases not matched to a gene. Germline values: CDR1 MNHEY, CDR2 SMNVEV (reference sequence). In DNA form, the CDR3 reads TGTGCCAGCAGCCCGGGACAGGGGGTGGTCTATGGCTACACCTTC. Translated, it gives CASSPGQGVVYGYTF.

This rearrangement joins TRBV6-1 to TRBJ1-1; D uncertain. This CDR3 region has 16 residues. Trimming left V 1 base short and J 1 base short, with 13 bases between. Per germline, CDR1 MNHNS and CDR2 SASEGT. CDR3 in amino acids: CASSEVWRMSNTEAFF. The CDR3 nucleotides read TGTGCCAGCAGTGAAGTTTGGAGGATGTCGAACACTGAAGCTTTCTTT.

CDR3 sequence (DNA): TGTGCCAGCAGTTACGCTGCGGGCACAGATACGCAGTATTTT. It codes for CASSYAAGTDTQYF. This chain joins TRBV28 and TRBJ2-3; no clear D gene. The germline V gene has CDR1 MDHEN and CDR2 SYDVKM. Trimming took off 4 bases at V and 1 base at J, with 9 bases between the two ends. The CDR3 spans 14 residues.

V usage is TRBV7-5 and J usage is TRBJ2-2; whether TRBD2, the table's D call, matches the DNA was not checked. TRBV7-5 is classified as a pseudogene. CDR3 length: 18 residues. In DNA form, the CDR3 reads TGTGTCAGAAGTTCCTGGGGCATAGCGGGGGCGAACACCGGGGAGCTGTTTTTT. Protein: CVRSSWGIAGANTGELFF.

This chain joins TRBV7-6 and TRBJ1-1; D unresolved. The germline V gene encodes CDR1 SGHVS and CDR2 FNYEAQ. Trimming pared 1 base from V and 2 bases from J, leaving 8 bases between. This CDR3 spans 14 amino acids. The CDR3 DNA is TGTGCCAGCAGCTTAGTAGCGGGTAACACTGAAGCTTTCTTT. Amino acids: CASSLVAGNTEAFF.

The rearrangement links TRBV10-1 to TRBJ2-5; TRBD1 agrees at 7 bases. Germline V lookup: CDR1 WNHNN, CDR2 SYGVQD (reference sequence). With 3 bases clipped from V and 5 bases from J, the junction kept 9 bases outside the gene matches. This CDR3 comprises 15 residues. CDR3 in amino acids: CASSDDREFVETQYF. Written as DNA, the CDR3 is TGCGCCAGCAGTGATGACAGGGAATTCGTGGAGACCCAGTACTTC.

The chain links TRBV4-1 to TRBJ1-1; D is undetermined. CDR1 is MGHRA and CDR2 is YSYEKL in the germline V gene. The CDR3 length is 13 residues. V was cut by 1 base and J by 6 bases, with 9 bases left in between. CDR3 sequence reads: CASSQGRVAEAFF. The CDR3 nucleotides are TGCGCCAGCAGCCAAGGACGTGTTGCTGAAGCTTTCTTT.

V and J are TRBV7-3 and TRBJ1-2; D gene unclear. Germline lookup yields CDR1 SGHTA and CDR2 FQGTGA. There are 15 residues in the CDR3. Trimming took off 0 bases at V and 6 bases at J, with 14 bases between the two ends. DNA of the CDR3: TGTGCCAGCAGCTTAACAGGATCGGACGGGGATGGCTACACCTTC. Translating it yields CASSLTGSDGDGYTF.

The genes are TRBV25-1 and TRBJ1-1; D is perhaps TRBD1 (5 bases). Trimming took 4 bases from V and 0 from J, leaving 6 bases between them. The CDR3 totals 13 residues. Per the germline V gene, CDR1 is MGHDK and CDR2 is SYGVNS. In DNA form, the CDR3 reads TGTGCCAGCAGTGGACAGATGAACACTGAAGCTTTCTTT. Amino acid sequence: CASSGQMNTEAFF.

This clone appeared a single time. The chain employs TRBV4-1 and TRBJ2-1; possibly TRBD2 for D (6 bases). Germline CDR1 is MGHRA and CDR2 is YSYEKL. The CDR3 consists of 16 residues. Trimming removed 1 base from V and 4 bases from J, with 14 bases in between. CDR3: CASSQGRDSFYNEQFF. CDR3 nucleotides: TGCGCCAGCAGCCAAGGCCGGGACTCCTTTTACAATGAGCAGTTCTTC.

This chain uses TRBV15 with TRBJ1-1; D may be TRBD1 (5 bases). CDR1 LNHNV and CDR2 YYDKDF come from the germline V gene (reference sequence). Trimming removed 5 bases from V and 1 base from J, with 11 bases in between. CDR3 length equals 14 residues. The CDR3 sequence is CATSGGHRNTEAFF. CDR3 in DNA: TGTGCCACCAGCGGAGGACACCGGAACACTGAAGCTTTCTTT.

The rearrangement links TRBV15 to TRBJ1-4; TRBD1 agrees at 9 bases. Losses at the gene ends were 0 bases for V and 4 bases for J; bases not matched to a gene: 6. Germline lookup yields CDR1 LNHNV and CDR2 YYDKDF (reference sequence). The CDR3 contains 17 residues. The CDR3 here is CATSREPGQGLNEKLFF. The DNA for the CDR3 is TGTGCCACCAGCAGAGAGCCGGGACAGGGCCTTAATGAAAAACTGTTTTTT.

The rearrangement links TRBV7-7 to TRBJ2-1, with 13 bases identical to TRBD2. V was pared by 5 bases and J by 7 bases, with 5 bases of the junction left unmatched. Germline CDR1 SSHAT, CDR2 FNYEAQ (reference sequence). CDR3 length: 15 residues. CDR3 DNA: TGTGCCAGCAGCCCACTAGCGGGAGGGGGGAATGAGCAGTTCTTC. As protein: CASSPLAGGGNEQFF.

This chain's CDR3 is CASSQEGQVTQKIETQYF. Here the CDR3 DNA reads TGTGCCAGCAGCCAAGAGGGACAGGTTACCCAAAAGATCGAGACCCAGTACTTC. The chain carries TRBV14 and TRBJ2-5; 8 positions match TRBD1. CDR3 size: 18 residues. Germline values: CDR1 SGHDN, CDR2 FVKESK. V lost 0 bases and J lost 5; bases outside the gene matches: 14.

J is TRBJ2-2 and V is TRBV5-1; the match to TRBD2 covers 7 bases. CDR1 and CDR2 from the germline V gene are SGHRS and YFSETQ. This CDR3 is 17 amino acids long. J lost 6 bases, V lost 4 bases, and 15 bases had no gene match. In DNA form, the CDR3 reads TGCGCCAGCAGCCCCGCGGACTTCAACCGGGGGGCCGGGGAGCTGTTTTTT. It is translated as CASSPADFNRGAGELFF.

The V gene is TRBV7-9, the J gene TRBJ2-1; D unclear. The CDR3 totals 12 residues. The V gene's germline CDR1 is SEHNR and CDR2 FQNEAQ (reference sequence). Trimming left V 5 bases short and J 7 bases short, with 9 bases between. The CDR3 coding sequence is TGTGCCAGCAGCCTACTGGCAAATGAGCAGTTCTTC. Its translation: CASSLLANEQFF.

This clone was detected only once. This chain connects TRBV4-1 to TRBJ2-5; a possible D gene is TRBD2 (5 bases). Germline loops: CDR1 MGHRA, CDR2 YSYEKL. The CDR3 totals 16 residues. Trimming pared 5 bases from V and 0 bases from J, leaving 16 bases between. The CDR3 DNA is TGCGCCAGCAGCATGCGACCTAGGGAGTACCAAGAGACCCAGTACTTC. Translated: CASSMRPREYQETQYF.

The CDR3 DNA sequence: TGTGCCAGCCAGGATACGCAGTATTTT. Translation gives CASQDTQYF. This sequence joins TRBV7-9 and TRBJ2-3; no definite D call. Germline CDR1 is SEHNR and CDR2 is FQNEAQ (reference sequence). Trimming pared 8 bases from V and 6 bases from J, leaving 3 bases between. The CDR3 runs 9 residues.

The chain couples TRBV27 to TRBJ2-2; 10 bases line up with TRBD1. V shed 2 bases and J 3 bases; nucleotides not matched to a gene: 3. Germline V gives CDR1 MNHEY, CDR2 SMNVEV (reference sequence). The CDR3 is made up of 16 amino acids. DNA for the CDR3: TGTGCCAGCAGTTTAGACAGGGGGCGCGACACCGGGGAGCTGTTTTTT. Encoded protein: CASSLDRGRDTGELFF.

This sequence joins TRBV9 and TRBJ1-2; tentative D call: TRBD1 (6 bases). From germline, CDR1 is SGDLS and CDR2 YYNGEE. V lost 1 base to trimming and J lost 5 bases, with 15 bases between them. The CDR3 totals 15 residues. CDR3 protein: CASSVLQGRGYGYTF. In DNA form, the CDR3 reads TGTGCCAGCAGCGTACTCCAGGGGAGGGGGTATGGCTACACCTTC.

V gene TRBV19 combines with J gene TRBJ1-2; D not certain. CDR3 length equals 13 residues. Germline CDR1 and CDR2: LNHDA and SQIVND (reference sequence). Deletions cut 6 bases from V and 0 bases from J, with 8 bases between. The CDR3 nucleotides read TGTGCCAGTAGCCTAGGACCTAACTATGGCTACACCTTC. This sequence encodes CASSLGPNYGYTF.

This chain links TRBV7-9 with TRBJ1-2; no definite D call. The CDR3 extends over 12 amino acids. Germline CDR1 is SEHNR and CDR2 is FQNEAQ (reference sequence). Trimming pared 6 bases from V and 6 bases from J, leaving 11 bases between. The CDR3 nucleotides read TGTGCCAGCAGTCCTTATAGGGATGGCTACACCTTC. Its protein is CASSPYRDGYTF.

This chain's CDR3 is CASSTPTSGRDEQYF. As DNA, the CDR3 is TGTGCCAGCAGCACTCCGACTAGCGGGAGGGACGAGCAGTACTTC. The V gene is TRBV5-8, the J gene TRBJ2-7, with 14 positions matching TRBD2. The CDR3 contains 15 residues. Germline CDR1 is SGHTS and CDR2 is YDEGEE. The ends lost 4 bases at V and 5 bases at J; junction bases unmatched: 5.

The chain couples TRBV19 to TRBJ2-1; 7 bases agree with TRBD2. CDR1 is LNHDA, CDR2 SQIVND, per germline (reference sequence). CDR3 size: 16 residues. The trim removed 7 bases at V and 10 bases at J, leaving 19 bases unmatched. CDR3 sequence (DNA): TGTGCCAGTATTGGGAGTTATGGGGGAGGGCGAAGAGAGCAGTTCTTC. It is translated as CASIGSYGGGRREQFF.

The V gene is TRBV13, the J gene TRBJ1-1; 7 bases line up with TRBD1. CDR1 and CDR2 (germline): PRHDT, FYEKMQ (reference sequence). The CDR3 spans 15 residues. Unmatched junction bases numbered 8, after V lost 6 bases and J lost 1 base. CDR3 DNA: TGTGCCAGCAGTTCCACAGGGGCTCGGAACACTGAAGCTTTCTTT. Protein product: CASSSTGARNTEAFF. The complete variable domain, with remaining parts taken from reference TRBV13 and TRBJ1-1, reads AAGVIQSPRHLIKEKRETATLKCYPIPRHDTVYWYQQGPGQDPQFLISFYEKMQSDKGSIPDRFSAQQFSDYHSELNMSSLELGDSALYFCASSSTGARNTEAFFGQGTRLTVV.

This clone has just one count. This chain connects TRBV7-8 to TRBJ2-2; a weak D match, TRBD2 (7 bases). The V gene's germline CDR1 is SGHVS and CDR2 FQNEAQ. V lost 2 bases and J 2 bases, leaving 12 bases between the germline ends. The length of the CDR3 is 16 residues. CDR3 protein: CASSLIGGLNTGELFF. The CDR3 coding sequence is TGTGCCAGCAGCTTAATAGGGGGACTAAACACCGGGGAGCTGTTTTTT. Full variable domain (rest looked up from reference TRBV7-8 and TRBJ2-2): GAGVSQSPRYKVAKRGQDVALRCDPISGHVSLFWYQQALGQGPEFLTYFQNEAQLDKSGLPSDRFFAERPEGSVSTLKIQRTQQEDSAVYLCASSLIGGLNTGELFFGEGSRLTVL.